What follows describes a single T cell receptor beta chain. Assay: immunoSEQ multiplex PCR; the TCRdb copy retains only in-frame clones and omits some. Among 200,000 to 250,000 clones listed, around nine tenths were seen once. The length of the CDR3 is 15 residues. Germline V lookup: CDR1 LGHDT, CDR2 YNNKEL (reference sequence). J gave up 3 bases and V 3 bases, and 3 bases lay outside the gene matches. This sample was taken from a study of blood T cell repertoires in COVID-19. The sequence was collected from a woman under 30 who had recovered from COVID-19. What was sequenced was peripheral blood. The V and J genes are TRBV3-1 (or the pseudogene TRBV3-2) and TRBJ2-7; TRBD2 matches 12 bases. The CDR3, as DNA: TGTGCCAGCAGCCACGGACTAGCGGGGAACTACGAGCAGTACTTC. Amino acid sequence: CASSHGLAGNYEQYF.